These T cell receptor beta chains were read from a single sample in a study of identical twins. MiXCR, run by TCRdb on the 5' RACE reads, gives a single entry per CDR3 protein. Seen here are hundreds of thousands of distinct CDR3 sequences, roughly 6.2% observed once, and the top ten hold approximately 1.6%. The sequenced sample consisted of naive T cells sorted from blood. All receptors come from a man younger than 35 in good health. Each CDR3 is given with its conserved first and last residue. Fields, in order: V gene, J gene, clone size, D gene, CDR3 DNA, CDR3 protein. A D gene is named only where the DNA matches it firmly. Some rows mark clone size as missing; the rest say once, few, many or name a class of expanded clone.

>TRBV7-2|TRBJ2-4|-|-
TGTGCCAGCAGCTTAGTGGCTAACAGGGCGGGTGCCAAAAACATTCAGTACTTC
CASSLVANRAGAKNIQYF
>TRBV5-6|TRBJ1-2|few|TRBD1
TGTGCCAGCAGCCTCCAACCCGACAGGGGTGGCTACACCTTC
CASSLQPDRGGYTF
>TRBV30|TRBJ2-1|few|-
TGTGCCTGGAGTGTACTAACCTACAATGAGCAGTTCTTC
CAWSVLTYNEQFF
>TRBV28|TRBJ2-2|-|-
TGTGCCAGCAGCCGAGGTCGGCGGAGGAGTAACACCGGGGAGCTGTTTTTT
CASSRGRRRSNTGELFF
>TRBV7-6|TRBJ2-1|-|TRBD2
TGTGCCAGCAGCTTAGGCACAGCGGGATCCTACAATGAGCAGTTCTTC
CASSLGTAGSYNEQFF
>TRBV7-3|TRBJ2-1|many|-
TGTGCCAGCAGGGAGACAACTGGTGAGCAGTTCTTC
CASRETTGEQFF
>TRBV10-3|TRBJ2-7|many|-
TGTGCCATCAGCAAAATTCACTCCTACGAGCAGTACTTC
CAISKIHSYEQYF
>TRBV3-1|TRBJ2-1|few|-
TGTGCCAGCAGCCCAATTGGCCCCGGACAGCAGTTCTTC
CASSPIGPGQQFF
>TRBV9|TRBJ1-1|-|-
TGTGCCAGCAGCGGAAGTGGCGAAGCTTTCTTT
CASSGSGEAFF
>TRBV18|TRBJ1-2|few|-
TGTGCCAGCTCGTCGGGCCGAGGTTTCTATGGCTACACCTTC
CASSSGRGFYGYTF
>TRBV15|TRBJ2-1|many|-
TGTGCCACCAGCAGAGTTGCAAGCTCCTACAATGAGCAGTTCTTC
CATSRVASSYNEQFF
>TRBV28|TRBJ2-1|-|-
TGTGCCAGCAGTTTTCAGGGGATGGAGCAGTTCTTC
CASSFQGMEQFF
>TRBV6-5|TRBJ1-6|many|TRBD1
TGTGCCAGCAGTTACTCAATCGGACAGGGTGATTCACCCCTCCACTTT
CASSYSIGQGDSPLHF
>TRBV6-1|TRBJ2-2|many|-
TGTGCCAGCAGCCCTCCGGGCCCTCCCACCGGGGAGCTGTTTTTT
CASSPPGPPTGELFF
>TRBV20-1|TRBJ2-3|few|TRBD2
TGCAGTGCTGGGTCCCTAGCGGGTTCGGCAGATACGCAGTATTTT
CSAGSLAGSADTQYF
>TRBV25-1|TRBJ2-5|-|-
TGTGCCAGCAGTAAGGGACGGATCACGAAAGAGACCCAGTACTTC
CASSKGRITKETQYF
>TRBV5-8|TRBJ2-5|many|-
TGTGCCAGCAAGGTCACTCCAGCAACAGAGACCCAGTACTTC
CASKVTPATETQYF
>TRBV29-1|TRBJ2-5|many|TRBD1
TGCAGCGGGAGGGGACAGGAGCGAGAGACCCAGTACTTC
CSGRGQERETQYF
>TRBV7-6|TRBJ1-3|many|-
TGTGCCAGCAGCTTAAATTGGGATCCGGAAAACACCATATATTTT
CASSLNWDPENTIYF
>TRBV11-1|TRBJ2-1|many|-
TGTGCCAGCAGCATCCCAGGACAGCCTTACAATGAGCAGTTCTTC
CASSIPGQPYNEQFF
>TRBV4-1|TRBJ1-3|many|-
TGCGCCAGCGGGGCTGGAAACACCATATATTTT
CASGAGNTIYF
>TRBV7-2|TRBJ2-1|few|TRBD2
TGTGCCAGCAGCTTAGCGGGGACTAGCGTCAACAATGAGCAGTTCTTC
CASSLAGTSVNNEQFF
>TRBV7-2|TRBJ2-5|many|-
TGTGCCAGCAGCTTAGGAGGAGGGGGATTGGAGACCCAGTACTTC
CASSLGGGGLETQYF
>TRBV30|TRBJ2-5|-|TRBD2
TGTGCCTGGACTCCGGGACTAGCAGGGGAGACCCAGTACTTC
CAWTPGLAGETQYF
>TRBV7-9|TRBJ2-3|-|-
TGTGCCAGCAATACAGTACTTGCAGATACGCAGTTTTTT
CASNTVLADTQFF
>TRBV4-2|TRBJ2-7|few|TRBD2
TGTGCCAGCAGGGGTTGGGGGGAGGGCCTCTACGAGCAGTACTTC
CASRGWGEGLYEQYF
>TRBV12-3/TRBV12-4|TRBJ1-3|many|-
TGTGCCAGCAGGGGCGACGGGGGACGATACGGAAACACCATATATTTT
CASRGDGGRYGNTIYF
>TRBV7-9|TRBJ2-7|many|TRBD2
TGTGCCAGCAGCTTAGTACGGCGGGAGGGCCTCGAGCAGTACTTC
CASSLVRREGLEQYF
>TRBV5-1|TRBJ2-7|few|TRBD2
TGCGCCAGCAGCTCCTTCGGGGGGGATGCACACGAGCAGTACTTC
CASSSFGGDAHEQYF
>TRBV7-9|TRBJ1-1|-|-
TGTGCCAGCATCGACGGAAACACTGAAGCTTTCTTT
CASIDGNTEAFF
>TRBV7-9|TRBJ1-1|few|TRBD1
TGTGCCAGCAGCTTAGCCCAGGGGGCTGAAGCTTTCTTT
CASSLAQGAEAFF
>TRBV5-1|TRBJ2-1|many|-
TGCGCCAGCAGCGTAGCGGAGGCCTCCTACAATGAGCAGTTCTTC
CASSVAEASYNEQFF
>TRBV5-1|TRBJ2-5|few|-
TGCGCCAGCAGCTTGGTGCAGGGCCGGGAGACCCAGTACTTC
CASSLVQGRETQYF
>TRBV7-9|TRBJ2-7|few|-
TGTGCCAGCACCAGACAGGAGACAGCCTACGAGCAGTACTTC
CASTRQETAYEQYF
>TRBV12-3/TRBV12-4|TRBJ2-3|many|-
TGTGCCAGCAGTTTCTTCTCAAATAAGGACACAGATACGCAGTATTTT
CASSFFSNKDTDTQYF
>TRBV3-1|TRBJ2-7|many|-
TGTGCCAGCAGTTTCGGACAGACCTACGAGCAGTACTTC
CASSFGQTYEQYF
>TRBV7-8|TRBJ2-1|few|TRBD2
TGTGCCAGCAGCTTAAGGCTAGCGGGGGGACGGGAGCAGTTCTTC
CASSLRLAGGREQFF
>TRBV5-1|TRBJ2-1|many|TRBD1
TGCGCCAGCAGTTCACAGGGGGCTTACAATGAGCAGTTCTTC
CASSSQGAYNEQFF
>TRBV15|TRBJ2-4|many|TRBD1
TGTGCCACCGGCGGAGACAGGGGGAAAAACATTCAGTACTTC
CATGGDRGKNIQYF
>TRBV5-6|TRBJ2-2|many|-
TGTGCCAGCAGCTCGCCTCGGACGGACAACACCGGGGAGCTGTTTTTT
CASSSPRTDNTGELFF
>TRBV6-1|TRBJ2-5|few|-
TGTGCCAGCACCCTTGGGACCCAGTACTTC
CASTLGTQYF
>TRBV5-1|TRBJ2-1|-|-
TGCGCCAGCAGCTTGACAGGGTTGGATGTGCAGTTCTTC
CASSLTGLDVQFF
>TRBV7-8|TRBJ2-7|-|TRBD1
TGTGCCAGCACCCCCCGGGACAGAGATAACGAGCAGTACTTC
CASTPRDRDNEQYF
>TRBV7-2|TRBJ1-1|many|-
TGTGCCAGCAGCTTTCGTACGGGGACTGAAGCTTTCTTT
CASSFRTGTEAFF
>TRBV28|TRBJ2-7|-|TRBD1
TGTGCCAGCACCAAATCCGGGACAGGGGACGAGCAGTACTTC
CASTKSGTGDEQYF
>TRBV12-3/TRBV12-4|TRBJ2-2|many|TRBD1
TGTGCCAGCAGAAGACAGGGTACCGGGGAGCTGTTTTTT
CASRRQGTGELFF
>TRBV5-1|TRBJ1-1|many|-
TGCGCCAGCAGCTTGGCCGTCGGCCGACGTGGGGACACTGAAGCTTTCTTT
CASSLAVGRRGDTEAFF
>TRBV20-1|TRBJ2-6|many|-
TGCAGTGCTATTTCGGGCAGGCCCGACTCTGGGGCCAACGTCCTGACTTTC
CSAISGRPDSGANVLTF
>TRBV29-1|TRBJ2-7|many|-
TGCAGCGTTCCCCGGGGAGCCGAGCAGTACTTC
CSVPRGAEQYF
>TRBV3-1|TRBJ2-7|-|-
TGTGCCAGCAGCCAAACCGGGAAGAGCTACGAGCAGTACTTC
CASSQTGKSYEQYF
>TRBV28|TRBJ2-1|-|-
TGTGCCAGCAGTGCCCCTCGGTTTAGCTCCTACAATGAGCAGTTCTTC
CASSAPRFSSYNEQFF
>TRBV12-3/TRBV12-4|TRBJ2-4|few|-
TGTGCCAGCAGGCAAGACGAGAAAAACATTCAGTACTTC
CASRQDEKNIQYF
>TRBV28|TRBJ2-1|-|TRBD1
TGTGCCAGCAGTTTCCAGGACAGGAGTTACAATGAGCAGTTCTTC
CASSFQDRSYNEQFF
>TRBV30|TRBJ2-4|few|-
TGTGCCTGGACCCTGAGCTTAGCCAAAAACATTCAGTACTTC
CAWTLSLAKNIQYF
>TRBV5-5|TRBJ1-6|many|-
TGTGCCAGCAGCGGCGGGTACGGCAGTATGGGCTCACCCCTCCACTTT
CASSGGYGSMGSPLHF
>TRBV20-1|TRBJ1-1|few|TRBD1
TGCAGTGCAACCGACAGGGGCTCTGAAGCTTTCTTT
CSATDRGSEAFF
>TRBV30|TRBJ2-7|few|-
TGTGCCTGGAGCCAGTCTGAGAGGGGCTTCTACGAGCAGTACTTC
CAWSQSERGFYEQYF